This TCR beta chain was documented in a study of blood T cell repertoires in COVID-19. Overall study context: The United States, Italy and Spain were the sources of the acute and convalescent COVID-19 samples. From T cells, B-cell-depleted T cells, or PBMCs came the material, which was cDNA or gDNA.

As handled by the study authors: By means of reference gene primer amplification, nucleated cell counts were estimated. Measured with immunoSEQ multiplex PCR; TCRdb has only the in-frame clones, and not every one. That table gives V, J and clone size, and the DNA gave D and trimming. The sample includes about 90,000 clones, roughly 90% seen only once; the top ten take more than 3%. Trimming removed 1 base from V and 1 base from J, with 8 bases in between. Germline CDR1 KGHSH, CDR2 LQKENI. This CDR3 spans 14 amino acids. This clonotype originated in a woman aged 70 to 79 with acute or convalescent COVID-19. The chain has TRBV18 and TRBJ2-7, with D tentatively TRBD1 (6 bases). The sequenced sample was peripheral blood. In nucleotides, the CDR3 is TGTGCCAGCTCACCACAGACAGGTTCCTACGAGCAGTACGTC. It encodes CASSPQTGSYEQYV.